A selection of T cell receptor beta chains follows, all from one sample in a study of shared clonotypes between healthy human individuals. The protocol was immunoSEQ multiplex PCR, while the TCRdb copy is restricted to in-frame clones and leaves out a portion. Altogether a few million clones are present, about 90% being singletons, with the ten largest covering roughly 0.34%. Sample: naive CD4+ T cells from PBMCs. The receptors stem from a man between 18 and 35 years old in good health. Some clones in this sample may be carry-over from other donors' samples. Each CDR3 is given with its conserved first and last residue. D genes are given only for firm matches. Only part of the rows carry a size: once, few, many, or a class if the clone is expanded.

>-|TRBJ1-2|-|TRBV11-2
CASSWTANYGYTF
TGTGCCAGCAGCTGGACAGCTAACTATGGCTACACCTTC
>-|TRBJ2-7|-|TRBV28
CASSPIWTAEPYEQYF
TGTGCCAGCAGTCCCATATGGACGGCAGAACCCTACGAGCAGTACTTC
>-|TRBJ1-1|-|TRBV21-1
CASSPWTGVFEAFF
TGTGCCAGCAGCCCCTGGACAGGGGTGTTTGAAGCTTTCTTT
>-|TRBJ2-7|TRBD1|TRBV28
CASSLGGTGTSGQYF
TGTGCCAGCAGCCTCGGGGGGACAGGGACGTCTGGGCAGTACTTC
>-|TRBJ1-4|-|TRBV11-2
CASSLMAANEKLFF
TGTGCCAGCAGCTTAATGGCAGCTAATGAAAAACTGTTTTTT
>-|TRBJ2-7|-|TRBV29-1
CSVEDPASGWTYEQYF
TGCAGCGTTGAAGATCCGGCGTCAGGGTGGACCTACGAGCAGTACTTC
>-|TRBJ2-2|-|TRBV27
CASSPLSASLLSGELFF
TGTGCCAGCAGTCCCCTCTCTGCCTCCCTCCTTTCCGGGGAGCTGTTTTTT
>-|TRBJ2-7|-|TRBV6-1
CASSGLGAGSYEQYF
TGTGCCAGCAGTGGGCTCGGGGCGGGCTCCTACGAGCAGTACTTC
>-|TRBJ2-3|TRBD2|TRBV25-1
CASSAGTSGRMDTQYF
TGTGCCAGCAGTGCCGGGACTAGCGGGAGGATGGATACGCAGTATTTT
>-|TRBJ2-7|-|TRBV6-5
CASRPTGGVTYEQYF
TGTGCCAGCAGACCTACAGGGGGGGTTACCTACGAGCAGTACTTC
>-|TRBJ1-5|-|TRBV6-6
CASSYSPREPQHF
TGTGCCAGCAGTTACTCCCCGAGGGAGCCCCAGCATTTT
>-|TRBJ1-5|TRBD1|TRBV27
CASSPFGLGQQPQHF
TGTGCCAGCAGTCCGTTTGGACTGGGACAGCAGCCCCAGCATTTT
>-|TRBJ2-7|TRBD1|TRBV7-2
CASSPSGTGVEQYF
TGTGCCAGCAGCCCATCCGGGACAGGGGTCGAGCAGTACTTC
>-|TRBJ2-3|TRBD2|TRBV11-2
CASSLDPRGTSGSSDTQYF
TGTGCCAGCAGCTTAGACCCCCGCGGGACTAGCGGGAGCTCAGATACGCAGTATTTT
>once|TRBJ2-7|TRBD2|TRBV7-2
CASSLRQSASGSLYEQYF
TGTGCCAGCAGCTTAAGGCAGTCCGCTAGCGGGAGTCTCTACGAGCAGTACTTC
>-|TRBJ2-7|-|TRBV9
CASSALMDGGPYEQYF
TGTGCCAGCAGCGCCCTCATGGACGGGGGCCCCTACGAGCAGTACTTC
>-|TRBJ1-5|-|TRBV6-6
CASSYSLGGNQPQHF
TGTGCCAGCAGTTACTCCTTGGGGGGTAATCAGCCCCAGCATTTT
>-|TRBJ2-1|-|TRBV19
CASSTLEGGNEQFF
TGTGCCAGTAGTACACTAGAAGGGGGCAATGAGCAGTTCTTC
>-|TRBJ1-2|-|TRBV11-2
CASSPSGGGYTF
TGTGCCAGCAGCCCTAGCGGGGGTGGCTACACCTTC
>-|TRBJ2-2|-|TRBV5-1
CASSLLGAVGELFF
TGCGCCAGCAGCTTGTTGGGGGCGGTCGGGGAGCTGTTTTTT
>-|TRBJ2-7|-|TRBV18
CASSPPRWAGEHEQYF
TGTGCCAGCTCACCACCGAGGTGGGCAGGGGAGCACGAGCAGTATTTC
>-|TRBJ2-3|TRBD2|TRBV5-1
CASSPGGGRFTDTQYF
TGCGCCAGCAGCCCCGGGGGCGGGAGGTTCACAGATACGCAGTATTTT
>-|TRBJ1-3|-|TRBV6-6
CASRGSGNTIYF
TGTGCCAGCAGGGGTTCAGGAAACACCATATATTTT
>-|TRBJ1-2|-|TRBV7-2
CASSAMQGYGYTF
TGTGCCAGCAGCGCTATGCAGGGCTATGGCTACACCTTC
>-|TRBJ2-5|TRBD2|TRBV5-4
CASSFLAGDQETQYF
TGTGCCAGCAGCTTTCTAGCGGGGGACCAAGAGACCCAGTACTTC
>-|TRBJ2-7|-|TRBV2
CASSPRTRTEQYF
TGTGCCAGCTCCCCGAGGACTCGGACGGAGCAGTACTTC
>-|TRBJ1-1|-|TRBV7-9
CASSLGTGSPEAFF
TGTGCCAGCAGCTTAGGCACAGGGAGCCCTGAAGCTTTCTTT
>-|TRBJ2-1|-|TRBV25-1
CASSGTGYNEQFF
TGTGCCAGCAGTGGAACGGGCTACAATGAGCAGTTCTTC
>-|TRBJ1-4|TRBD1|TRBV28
CASSPPTGGYEKLFF
TGTGCCAGCAGTCCCCCCACAGGGGGCTATGAAAAACTGTTTTTT
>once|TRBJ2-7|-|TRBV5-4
CASSFGRGPWEQYF
TGTGCCAGCAGCTTTGGGCGCGGTCCCTGGGAGCAGTACTTC
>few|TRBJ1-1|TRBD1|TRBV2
CASGDRGLRGAFF
TGTGCCAGTGGGGACAGGGGGCTGAGAGGAGCTTTCTTT
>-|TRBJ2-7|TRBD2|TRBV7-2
CASSAGRSYEQYF
TGTGCCAGCTCAGCGGGACGCTCCTACGAGCAGTACTTC
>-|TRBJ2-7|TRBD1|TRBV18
CASSPDRVRYEQYF
TGTGCCAGCTCACCCGACAGGGTTCGCTACGAGCAGTACTTC
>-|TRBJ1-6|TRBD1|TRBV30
CAWSVGSPGQGARNSPLHF
TGTGCCTGGAGTGTCGGCTCCCCGGGACAGGGGGCGCGAAATTCACCCCTCCACTTT
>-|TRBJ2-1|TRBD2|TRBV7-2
CASSSIPGLAGSRDEQFF
TGTGCCAGCAGCTCCATACCGGGACTAGCGGGTAGTAGGGATGAGCAGTTCTTC
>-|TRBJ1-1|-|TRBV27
CASSLGQMNTEAFF
TGTGCCAGCAGTTTAGGGCAGATGAACACTGAAGCTTTCTTT
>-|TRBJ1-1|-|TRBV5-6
CASSLRTGRGTEAFF
TGTGCCAGCAGCCTACGGACTGGCCGGGGCACTGAAGCTTTCTTT
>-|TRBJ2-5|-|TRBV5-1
CATQARPFGYQETQYF
TGCGCCACTCAAGCCCGTCCGTTTGGGTACCAAGAGACCCAGTACTTC
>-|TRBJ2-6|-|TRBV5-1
CASSLGDGFPFSGANVLTF
TGCGCCAGCAGCTTGGGGGACGGGTTCCCCTTCTCTGGGGCCAACGTCCTGACTTTC
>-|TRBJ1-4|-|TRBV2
CASNRDRSNEKLFF
TGTGCCAGCAACAGAGACAGGTCAAATGAAAAACTGTTTTTT
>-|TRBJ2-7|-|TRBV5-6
CASSSPVLGGEQYF
TGTGCCAGCAGCTCCCCCGTACTCGGCGGAGAGCAGTACTTC
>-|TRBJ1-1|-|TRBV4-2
CASSRSPGTMNTEAFF
TGTGCCAGCAGCCGTTCCCCCGGGACAATGAACACTGAAGCTTTCTTT
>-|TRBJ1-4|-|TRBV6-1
CASSAATAANEKLFF
TGTGCCAGCAGTGCCGCGACAGCAGCTAATGAAAAACTGTTTTTT
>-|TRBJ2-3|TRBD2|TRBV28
CASSLYPGTSGITDTQYF
TGTGCCAGCAGTTTATACCCAGGGACTAGCGGCATCACAGATACGCAGTATTTT
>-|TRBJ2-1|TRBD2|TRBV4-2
CASSPTSGDDNEQFF
TGTGCCAGCAGCCCGACTAGCGGGGACGACAATGAGCAGTTCTTC